This is a list of T cell receptor beta chains from one sample in a study of cytomegalovirus exposure and HLA in healthy donors. Data came from immunoSEQ multiplex PCR; TCRdb stores just in-frame clones and leaves some out. The sample includes under 200,000 clones, around 63% of them seen just once. The sample taken for sequencing was PBMCs. The receptors come from a woman aged 18-35 years in good health and CMV-seropositive. Both conserved end residues are part of each CDR3. Fields, in order: J gene, D gene, clone size, V gene, CDR3 protein, CDR3 DNA. D genes are given only for firm matches. Clone size is shown for a subset of rows, as once, few, many or a class of expanded clone.

>TRBJ2-5|TRBD2|NA|TRBV27
CASSPTLTSGETQYF
TGTGCCAGCAGTCCCACCCTGACTAGCGGGGAGACCCAGTACTTC
>TRBJ2-7|TRBD2|few|TRBV10-3
CAISDAGGTSGTGLTYEQYF
TGTGCCATCAGTGACGCGGGAGGGACTAGCGGGACTGGGCTTACCTACGAGCAGTACTTC
>TRBJ2-4|TRBD2|NA|TRBV2
CASSLAGGGQNIQYF
TGTGCCAGCAGCCTAGCGGGAGGAGGGCAAAACATTCAGTACTTC
>TRBJ2-7|TRBD1|NA|TRBV27
CASSWGQGDTYEQYF
TGTGCCAGCAGTTGGGGGCAGGGGGATACCTACGAGCAGTACTTC
>TRBJ1-5|NA|NA|TRBV5-6
CASSLGLGGQPQHF
TGTGCCAGCAGCTTGGGGCTGGGGGGGCAGCCCCAGCATTTT
>TRBJ1-1|NA|NA|TRBV5-6
CASSFIGRQAEAFF
TGTGCCAGCAGCTTTATAGGGAGACAGGCTGAAGCTTTCTTT
>TRBJ2-1|NA|NA|TRBV6-5
CASRPRGLYNEQFF
TGTGCCAGCCGGCCCAGGGGCCTCTACAATGAGCAGTTCTTC
>TRBJ1-1|TRBD1|few|TRBV27
CASSSYPGTGRGRAFF
TGTGCCAGCAGTTCATACCCCGGGACAGGACGGGGGAGGGCTTTCTTT
>TRBJ2-3|TRBD2|NA|TRBV5-4
CASSPAGGRTDTQYF
TGTGCCAGCAGCCCGGCGGGGGGGCGCACAGATACGCAGTATTTT
>TRBJ2-6|TRBD2|few|TRBV5-1
CASSFSPGGPGANVLTF
TGCGCCAGCAGCTTCTCCCCGGGAGGGCCCGGGGCCAACGTCCTGACTTTC
>TRBJ1-3|TRBD1|once|TRBV7-8
CASSLKDRGENTIYF
TGTGCCAGCAGCTTAAAAGACAGGGGGGAAAACACCATATATTTT
>TRBJ2-1|NA|NA|TRBV7-9
CASSLQGYEQFF
TGTGCCAGCAGCCTACAGGGCTATGAGCAGTTCTTC
>TRBJ2-1|NA|few|TRBV6-1
CASRVYSKNEQFF
TGTGCCAGCAGGGTCTATTCCAAGAATGAGCAGTTCTTC
>TRBJ2-5|NA|few|TRBV7-2
CASSLVQVETQYF
TGTGCCAGCAGCTTAGTGCAGGTGGAGACCCAGTACTTC
>TRBJ2-5|TRBD1|NA|TRBV5-4
CASSVQGAEETQYF
TGTGCCAGCAGCGTGCAGGGGGCAGAAGAGACCCAGTACTTC
>TRBJ1-1|TRBD1|NA|TRBV5-5
CASSPGQSAEAFF
TGTGCCAGCAGTCCGGGACAGAGCGCTGAAGCTTTCTTT
>TRBJ2-1|NA|few|TRBV9
CASSVLAHYNEQFF
TGTGCCAGCAGCGTACTAGCCCACTACAATGAGCAGTTCTTC
>TRBJ2-3|TRBD1|NA|TRBV5-1
CASSLAARGPFHTQYF
TGCGCCAGCAGCTTGGCCGCCAGGGGGCCGTTTCATACGCAGTATTTT
>TRBJ1-2|NA|NA|TRBV2
CASTRKAGYTF
TGTGCCAGCACCCGTAAAGCTGGCTACACCTTC
>TRBJ1-2|TRBD1|NA|TRBV29-1
CSVEGGETGSYGYTF
TGCAGCGTTGAAGGTGGGGAGACAGGGAGCTATGGCTACACCTTC
>TRBJ2-7|TRBD1|NA|TRBV6-5
CASRRTGTYEQYF
TGTGCCAGCAGACGGACAGGGACCTACGAGCAGTACTTC
>TRBJ2-7|TRBD1|NA|TRBV7-9
CASSPTGPHEQYF
TGTGCCAGCAGCCCGACAGGGCCCCACGAGCAGTACTTC
>TRBJ2-7|NA|NA|TRBV29-1
CSVSGTITIEQYF
TGCAGCGTCTCCGGGACAATTACTATCGAGCAGTACTTC
>TRBJ2-1|NA|NA|TRBV6-4
CASSDRGMDEQFF
TGTGCCAGCAGTGACAGGGGTATGGATGAGCAGTTCTTC
>TRBJ1-1|TRBD1|NA|TRBV6-1
CASSEFSQGGAPEAFF
TGTGCCAGCAGTGAATTCTCACAGGGGGGTGCCCCTGAAGCTTTCTTT
>TRBJ2-2|NA|NA|TRBV29-1
CSVERTENTGELFF
TGCAGCGTTGAGAGGACAGAGAACACCGGGGAGCTGTTTTTT